This T cell receptor (beta chain) was sequenced for a study of T cells in women clearing cervical HPV infection. The overall study: HLA type stays a possible confounder, typing being limited.

Details on this clone: The CDR3 extends 3 residues past the end of the read, so its final part is completed from the germline J gene.

TCRdb keeps only in-frame clones here, not all; method: immunoSEQ multiplex PCR. The sample data list about 23,000 clones. The V gene's germline CDR1 is SGHTA and CDR2 FQGTGA. V shed 2 bases, J shed 6 bases, and the junction held 5 bases outside the gene matches. The CDR3 runs 15 residues. The material sequenced was blood buffy coat. The source is a woman between 18 and 75 years old with a cervical HPV16 infection that either progressed to CIN3+ or cleared (not recorded which). V is TRBV7-3 and J is TRBJ2-1; 9 bases map to TRBD2. Here the CDR3 reads CASSLGLAPSNEQFF. The covered CDR3 bases are TGTGCCAGCAGCTTAGGACTAGCGCCCTCCAATGAG.